This T cell receptor beta chain was profiled in a study of Ad26.COV2.S vaccination and SARS-CoV-2 variants. The V gene lost 4 bases and the J gene lost 4 bases, with 14 bases spanning the gap. The germline V gene has CDR1 SGHRS and CDR2 YFSETQ. The CDR3 covers 14 residues. This clone was detected only a few times. Repertoires were generated with immunoSEQ multiplex PCR, while TCRdb's copy carries only in-frame clones and drops some. The sample contains 300,000 to 400,000 clones, around 90% of which appear only once. Treatment specified: some 20 received Ad26.COV2.S at low or high dose, single or two shots; five or six received placebo; per-sample allocation not given. The investigators took samples on day 63 after the first vaccine or placebo injection.

The sample in question was peripheral blood, obtained in a trial of Ad26.COV2.S vaccine versus placebo. The chain uses TRBV5-1 and TRBJ1-1; no definite D call. The TCR was taken from a person between 18 and 59 years old who received the Ad26.COV2.S COVID-19 vaccine or a placebo. Here the CDR3 reads CASSREGSGTEAFF. CDR3 sequence (DNA): TGCGCCAGCAGCCGGGAGGGTAGCGGCACTGAAGCTTTCTTT.